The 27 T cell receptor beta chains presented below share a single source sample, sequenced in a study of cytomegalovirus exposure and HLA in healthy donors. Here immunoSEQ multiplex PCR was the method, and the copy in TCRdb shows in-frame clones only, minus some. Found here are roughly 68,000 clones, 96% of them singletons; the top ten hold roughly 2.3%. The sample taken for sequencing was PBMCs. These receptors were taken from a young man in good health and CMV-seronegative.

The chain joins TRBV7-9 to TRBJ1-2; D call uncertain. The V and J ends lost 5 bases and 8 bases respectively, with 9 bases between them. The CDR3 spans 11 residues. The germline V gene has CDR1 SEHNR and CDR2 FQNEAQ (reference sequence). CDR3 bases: TGTGCCAGCAGCCAGCAACTAGGCTACACCTTC. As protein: CASSQQLGYTF.

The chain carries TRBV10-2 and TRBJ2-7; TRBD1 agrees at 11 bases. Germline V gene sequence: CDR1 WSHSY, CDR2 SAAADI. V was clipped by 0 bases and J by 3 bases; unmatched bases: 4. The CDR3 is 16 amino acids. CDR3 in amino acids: CASSESGGTGGYEQYF. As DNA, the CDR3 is TGCGCCAGCAGTGAGTCGGGGGGGACAGGGGGCTACGAGCAGTACTTC.

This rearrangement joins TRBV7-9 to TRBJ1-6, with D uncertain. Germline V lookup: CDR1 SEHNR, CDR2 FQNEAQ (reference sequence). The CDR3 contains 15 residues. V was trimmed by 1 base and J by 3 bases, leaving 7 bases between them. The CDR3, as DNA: TGTGCCAGCAGCTTAGGGGCCGACTATAATTCACCCCTCCACTTT. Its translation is CASSLGADYNSPLHF.

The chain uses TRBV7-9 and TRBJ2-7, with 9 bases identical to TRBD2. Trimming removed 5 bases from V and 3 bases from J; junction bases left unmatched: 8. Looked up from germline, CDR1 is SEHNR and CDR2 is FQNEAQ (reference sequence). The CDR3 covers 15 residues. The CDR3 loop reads CASSPQAGGVYEQYF. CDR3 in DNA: TGTGCCAGCAGCCCCCAGGCGGGAGGGGTCTACGAGCAGTACTTC.

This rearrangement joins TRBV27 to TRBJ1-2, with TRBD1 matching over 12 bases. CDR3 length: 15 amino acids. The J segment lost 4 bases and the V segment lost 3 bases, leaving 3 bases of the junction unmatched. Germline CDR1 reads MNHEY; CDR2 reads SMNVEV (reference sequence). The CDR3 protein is CASSFGTGGVYGYTF. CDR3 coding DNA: TGTGCCAGCAGTTTCGGGACAGGGGGCGTCTATGGCTACACCTTC.

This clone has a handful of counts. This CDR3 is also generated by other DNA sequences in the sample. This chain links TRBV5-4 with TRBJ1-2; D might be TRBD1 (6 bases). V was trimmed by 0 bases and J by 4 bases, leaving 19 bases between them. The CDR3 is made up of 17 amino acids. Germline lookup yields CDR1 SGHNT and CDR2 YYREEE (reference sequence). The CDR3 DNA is TGTGCCAGCAGCTTGGGTGGCGGACAGCAGGACATCTATGGCTACACCTTC. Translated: CASSLGGGQQDIYGYTF.

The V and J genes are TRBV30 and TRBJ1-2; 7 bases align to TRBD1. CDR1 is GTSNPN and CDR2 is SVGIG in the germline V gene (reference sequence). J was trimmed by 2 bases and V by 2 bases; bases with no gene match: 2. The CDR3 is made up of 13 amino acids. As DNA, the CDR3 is TGTGCCTGGAGTACAGGGGAGAACTATGGCTACACCTTC. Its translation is CAWSTGENYGYTF.

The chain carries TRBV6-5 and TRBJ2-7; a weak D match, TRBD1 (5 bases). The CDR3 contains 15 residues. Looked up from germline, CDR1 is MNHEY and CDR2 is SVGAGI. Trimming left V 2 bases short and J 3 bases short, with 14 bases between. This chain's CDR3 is CASSYAKAGNYEQYF. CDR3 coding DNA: TGTGCCAGCAGTTACGCGAAAGCAGGGAACTACGAGCAGTACTTC.

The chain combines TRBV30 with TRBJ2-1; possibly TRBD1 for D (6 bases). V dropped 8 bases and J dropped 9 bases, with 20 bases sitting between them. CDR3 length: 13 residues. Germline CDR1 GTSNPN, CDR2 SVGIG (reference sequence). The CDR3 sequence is CALVRQGFSEQFF. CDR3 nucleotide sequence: TGTGCCCTTGTAAGGCAGGGGTTCAGTGAGCAGTTCTTC.

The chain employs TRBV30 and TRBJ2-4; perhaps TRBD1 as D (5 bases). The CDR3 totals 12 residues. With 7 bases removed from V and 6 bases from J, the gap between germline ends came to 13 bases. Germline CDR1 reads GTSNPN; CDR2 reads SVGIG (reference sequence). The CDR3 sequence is CAYSRDGNIQYF. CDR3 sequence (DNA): TGTGCCTACAGCAGGGATGGAAACATTCAGTACTTC.

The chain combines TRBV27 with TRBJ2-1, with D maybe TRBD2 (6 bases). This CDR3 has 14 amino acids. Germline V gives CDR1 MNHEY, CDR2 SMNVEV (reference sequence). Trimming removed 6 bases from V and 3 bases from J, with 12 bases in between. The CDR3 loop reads CASSRRGDYNEQFF. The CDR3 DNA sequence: TGTGCCAGCAGCCGGCGGGGTGACTACAATGAGCAGTTCTTC.

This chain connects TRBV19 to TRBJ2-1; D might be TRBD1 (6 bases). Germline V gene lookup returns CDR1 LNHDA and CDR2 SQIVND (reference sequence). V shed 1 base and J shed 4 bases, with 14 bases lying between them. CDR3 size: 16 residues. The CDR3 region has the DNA TGTGCCAGTAGTATAGGGGCAGGGGCACTATACAATGAGCAGTTCTTC. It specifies CASSIGAGALYNEQFF.

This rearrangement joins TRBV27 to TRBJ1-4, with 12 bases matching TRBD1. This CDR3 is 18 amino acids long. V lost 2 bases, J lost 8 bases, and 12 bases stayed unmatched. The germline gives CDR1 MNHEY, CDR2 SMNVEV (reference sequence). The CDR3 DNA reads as TGTGCCAGCAGTTTAAGGGGACAGGGGGCCTTCGCTGGGGAAAAACTGTTTTTT. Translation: CASSLRGQGAFAGEKLFF.

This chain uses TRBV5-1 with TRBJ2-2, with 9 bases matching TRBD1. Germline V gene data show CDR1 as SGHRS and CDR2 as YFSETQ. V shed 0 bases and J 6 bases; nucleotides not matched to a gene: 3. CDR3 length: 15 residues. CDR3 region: CASSLARTGAGELFF. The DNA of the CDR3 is TGCGCCAGCAGCTTGGCTCGGACAGGGGCCGGGGAGCTGTTTTTT.

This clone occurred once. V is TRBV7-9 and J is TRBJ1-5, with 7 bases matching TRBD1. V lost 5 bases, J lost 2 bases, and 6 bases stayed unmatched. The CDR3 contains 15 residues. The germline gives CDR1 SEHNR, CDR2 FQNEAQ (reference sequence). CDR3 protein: CASSQGGIGNQPQHF. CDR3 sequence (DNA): TGTGCCAGCAGCCAGGGGGGAATCGGCAATCAGCCCCAGCATTTT.

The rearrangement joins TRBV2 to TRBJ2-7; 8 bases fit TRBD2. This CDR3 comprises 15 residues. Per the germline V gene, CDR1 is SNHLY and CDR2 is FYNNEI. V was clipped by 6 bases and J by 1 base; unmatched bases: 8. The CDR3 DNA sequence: TGTGCCAGCAGCCCGTCCGGACTAGCTTCCTACGAGCAGTACTTC. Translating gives CASSPSGLASYEQYF.

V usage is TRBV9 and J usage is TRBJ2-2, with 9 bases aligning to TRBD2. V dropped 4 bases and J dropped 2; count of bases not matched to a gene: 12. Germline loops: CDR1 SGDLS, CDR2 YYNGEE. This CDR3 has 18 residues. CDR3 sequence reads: CASSLHVAGGRNTGELFF. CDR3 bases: TGTGCCAGCAGCCTCCATGTGGCGGGAGGGAGAAACACCGGGGAGCTGTTTTTT. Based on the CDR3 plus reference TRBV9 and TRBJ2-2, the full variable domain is DSGVTQTPKHLITATGQRVTLRCSPRSGDLSVYWYQQSLDQGLQFLIQYYNGEERAKGNILERFSAQQFPDLHSELNLSSLELGDSALYFCASSLHVAGGRNTGELFFGEGSRLTVL.

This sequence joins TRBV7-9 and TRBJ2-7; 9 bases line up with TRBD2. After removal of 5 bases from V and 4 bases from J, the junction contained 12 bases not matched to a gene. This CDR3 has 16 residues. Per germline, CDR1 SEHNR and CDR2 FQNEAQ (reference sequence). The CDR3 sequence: CASSHIPRGGEYEQYF. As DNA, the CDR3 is TGTGCCAGCAGCCATATCCCCCGCGGGGGGGAATACGAGCAGTACTTC. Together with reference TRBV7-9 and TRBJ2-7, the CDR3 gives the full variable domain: DTGVSQNPRHKITKRGQNVTFRCDPISEHNRLYWYRQTLGQGPEFLTYFQNEAQLEKSRLLSDRFSAERPKGSFSTLEIQRTEQGDSAMYLCASSHIPRGGEYEQYFGPGTRLTVT.

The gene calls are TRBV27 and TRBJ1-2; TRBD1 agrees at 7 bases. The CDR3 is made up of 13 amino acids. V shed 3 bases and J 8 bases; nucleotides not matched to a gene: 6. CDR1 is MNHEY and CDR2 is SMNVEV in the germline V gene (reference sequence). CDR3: CASSLEGGWGYTF. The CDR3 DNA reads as TGTGCCAGCAGTTTGGAAGGGGGCTGGGGCTACACCTTC.

This chain's CDR3 is CASSWYGGYNSPLHF. CDR3 in DNA: TGTGCCAGCAGTTGGTACGGGGGATATAATTCACCCCTCCACTTT. This chain uses TRBV6-6 with TRBJ1-6, with a possible D match to TRBD1 (5 bases). This CDR3 has 15 residues. CDR1 is MNHNY, CDR2 SVGAGI, per germline (reference sequence). The ends were cut back, 4 bases at V and 4 bases at J, with 11 bases in the middle.

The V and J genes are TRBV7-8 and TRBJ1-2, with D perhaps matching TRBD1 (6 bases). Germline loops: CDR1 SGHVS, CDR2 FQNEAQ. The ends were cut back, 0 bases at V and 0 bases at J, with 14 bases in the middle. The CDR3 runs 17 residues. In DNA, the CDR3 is TGTGCCAGCAGCTTAGCGCGGGTGGGGACAACTAACTATGGCTACACCTTC. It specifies CASSLARVGTTNYGYTF.

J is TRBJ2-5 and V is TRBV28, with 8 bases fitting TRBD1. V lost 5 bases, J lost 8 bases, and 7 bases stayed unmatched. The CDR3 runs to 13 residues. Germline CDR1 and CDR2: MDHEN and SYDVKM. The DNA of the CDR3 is TGTGCCAGCAGTCAGGGACAGGAGCGAACCCAGTACTTC. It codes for CASSQGQERTQYF.

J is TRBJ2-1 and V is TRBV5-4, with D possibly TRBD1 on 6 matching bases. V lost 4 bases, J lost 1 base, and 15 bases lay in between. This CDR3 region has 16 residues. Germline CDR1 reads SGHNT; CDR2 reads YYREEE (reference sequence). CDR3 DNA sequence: TGTGCCAGCAGCCGAGGGGGAACTGGGTCCTACAATGAGCAGTTCTTC. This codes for CASSRGGTGSYNEQFF.

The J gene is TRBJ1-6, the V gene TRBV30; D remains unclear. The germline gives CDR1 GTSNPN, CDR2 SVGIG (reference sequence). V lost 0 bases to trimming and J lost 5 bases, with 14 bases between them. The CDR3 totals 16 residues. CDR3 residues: CAWSVFTQDDNSPLHF. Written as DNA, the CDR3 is TGTGCCTGGAGTGTATTTACACAAGATGATAATTCACCCCTCCACTTT.

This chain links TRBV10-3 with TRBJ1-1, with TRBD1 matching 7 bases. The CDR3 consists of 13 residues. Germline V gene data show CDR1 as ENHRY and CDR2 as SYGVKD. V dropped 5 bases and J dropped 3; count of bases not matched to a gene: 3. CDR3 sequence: CAISRTGDTEAFF. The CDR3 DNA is TGTGCCATCAGTCGAACAGGGGACACTGAAGCTTTCTTT.

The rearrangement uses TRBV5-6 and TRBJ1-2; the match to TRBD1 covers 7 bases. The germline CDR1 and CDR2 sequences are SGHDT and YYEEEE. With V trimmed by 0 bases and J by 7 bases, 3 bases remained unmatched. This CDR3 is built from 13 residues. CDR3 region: CASSLGQGRGYTF. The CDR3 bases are TGTGCCAGCAGCTTGGGACAGGGACGTGGCTACACCTTC.

The CDR3 nucleotides are TGTGCCAGCAGCCCTATGGACAGGGTGGAAGATACGCAGTATTTT. This codes for CASSPMDRVEDTQYF. The chain has TRBV9 and TRBJ2-3; 8 bases fit TRBD1. In germline, CDR1 is SGDLS, CDR2 YYNGEE. V dropped 4 bases and J dropped 5; count of bases not matched to a gene: 9. The CDR3 totals 15 residues.